These T cell receptor beta chains were read from a single sample in a study of beta chain features in type 1 diabetes. Profiling relied on immunoSEQ multiplex PCR, and the TCRdb table lists in-frame clones only, not all of them. This table holds 640,000 or so clones, 10% to 15% found once. Source material: naive CD4+ T cells from blood. The receptors originated from a young man with type 1 diabetes. The CDR3 runs from the conserved cysteine through the conserved F or W.

>TRBV7-9
CASSLRTLAPYGYTF
>TRBV23-1
CASHPSRPAKEQYF
>TRBV7-9
CATAGGSYNEQFF
>TRBV11-1
CASSWGQGGLDTQYF
>TRBV11-2
CASRSQETQYF
>TRBV5-6
CASSFPGAEEQYF
>TRBV9
CASSVRNRGWETEKLFF
>TRBV5-1
CASSLGQAFANIQYF
>TRBV7-9
CASSLAGNTNYGYTF
>TRBV28
CASSFSGATEAFF
>TRBV19
CASSIGQGTYNEQFF
>TRBV30
CARTDSYEQYF
>TRBV6-5
CASIGGRSNEQFF
>TRBV4-1
CASSQGPGGYDEQFF
>TRBV5-4
CASSLGGNWGETQYF
>TRBV11-3
CASSTGPFLNTEAFF
>TRBV18
CASSPPYSGGAYEQYF
>TRBV2
CASSFGGSYEQYF
>TRBV5-6
CASTYVHEQFF
>TRBV27
CASTLGTTGANVLTF
>TRBV30
CAWSEKGGWNTEAFF
>TRBV7-9
CASSSFQGLDTEAFF
>TRBV9
CASSTGLADSTDTQYF